A selection of T cell receptor beta chains follows, all from one sample in a study of blood T cell repertoires in COVID-19. Sequenced by immunoSEQ multiplex PCR; TCRdb stores in-frame clones only, minus some. Of about 190,000 clones detected, roughly 86% appear once; the ten largest clones hold 20% to 25%. Sequenced sample: PBMCs or T cells enriched from blood (not recorded which). The source is a woman in her 40s in a cohort exposed to, infected with or recovered from COVID-19 (not recorded which). The conserved cysteine and the conserved F or W are not part of the CDR3 here.

V,J,CDR3
TRBV7-9,TRBJ2-1,ASSLGLLQTQNEQF
TRBV19,TRBJ1-2,ASSLQGVNYGYT
TRBV5-1,TRBJ1-1,ASSRMGQGAGGTEAF
TRBV29-1,TRBJ2-1,SAGGGSYNEQF
TRBV12-2,TRBJ1-1,ASRADGFEAF
TRBV9,TRBJ2-7,ASSPGGGSGYEQY
TRBV12-3/TRBV12-4,TRBJ1-1,ASSQGTDTEAF
TRBV11-3,TRBJ2-7,ASSLGPNYEQY
TRBV29-1,TRBJ2-7,SAAGQGGYEQY
TRBV19,TRBJ1-2,ASSIPGANPYGYT
TRBV7-8,TRBJ2-7,ASSPGIRGSYEQY
TRBV6-4,TRBJ2-1,ASSDSPSTYNEQF
TRBV5-4,TRBJ2-1,ASSLARLHEQF
TRBV9,TRBJ1-2,ASSLLREGSGYT
TRBV4-1,TRBJ1-5,ASSSSSRGQEKWTQH
TRBV20-1,TRBJ1-1,SARGAQEAF